The 15 T cell receptor beta chains below come from one sample, sequenced in a study of neoadjuvant anti-PD-1 for oral cavity cancer. Time point here: after neoadjuvant nivolumab, at surgical resection. The assay was immunoSEQ multiplex PCR, and TCRdb's table has in-frame clones only and misses some. The table shows 9,600 or so clones, with under 70% occurring only once. The source was PBMCs, collected after nivolumab (anti-PD-1) treatment. All receptors come from a person aged 35-79 years with oral cavity squamous cell carcinoma.

This clone was picked up a small number of times. The genes are TRBV18 and TRBJ1-6, with 7 nucleotides matching TRBD1. Germline CDR1 is KGHSH and CDR2 is LQKENI. The CDR3 contains 14 residues. V was clipped by 6 bases and J by 8 bases; unmatched bases: 7. CDR3 DNA sequence: TGTGCCAGCTCCCGCGACAGGGCGGATTCACCCCTCCACTTT. It encodes CASSRDRADSPLHF.

The V and J genes are TRBV18 and TRBJ2-2; perhaps D is TRBD1 or TRBD2 (6 bases each). V lost 4 bases, J lost 7 bases, and 16 bases lay in between. CDR1 is KGHSH and CDR2 is LQKENI in the germline V gene. This CDR3 comprises 15 residues. CDR3 in DNA: TGTGCCAGCTCACAAGAGCCACAGGGACTCGGGGAGCTGTTTTTT. This sequence encodes CASSQEPQGLGELFF.

The chain couples TRBV15 to TRBJ2-5; 9 bases map to TRBD1. The CDR3 extends over 15 amino acids. Germline loops: CDR1 LNHNV, CDR2 YYDKDF (reference sequence). Trimming took 4 bases from V and 4 from J; bases not matched to a gene: 7. DNA for the CDR3: TGTGCCACCAGCACAGGGGGACAGGGAAGAGAGACCCAGTACTTC. Its translation is CATSTGGQGRETQYF.

The CDR3 loop reads CATSSYRGTIYF. The CDR3 nucleotides are TGTGCCACCAGCAGCTACAGGGGGACCATATATTTT. This sequence joins TRBV15 and TRBJ1-3, with 8 bases that match TRBD1. The V gene's germline CDR1 is LNHNV and CDR2 YYDKDF (reference sequence). V was pared by 3 bases and J by 10 bases, with 2 bases of the junction left unmatched. This CDR3 region has 12 residues.

The V call is TRBV29-1, the J call TRBJ2-5; D tentatively fits TRBD1 or TRBD2 (6 bases each). V shed 1 base and J shed 10 bases, with 13 bases lying between them. CDR1 and CDR2 (germline): SQVTM, ANQGSEA. The CDR3 sequence is 12 residues long. The CDR3 sequence is CSVEGTGRIQYF. The CDR3 bases are TGCAGCGTTGAAGGTACAGGGAGGATCCAGTACTTC.

The chain uses TRBV9 and TRBJ2-5; 7 bases match TRBD2. Germline CDR1 is SGDLS and CDR2 is YYNGEE. The length of the CDR3 is 16 residues. V shed 3 bases, J shed 2 bases, and the junction held 10 bases outside the gene matches. The CDR3: CASSAIPSGAQETQYF. The CDR3 DNA is TGTGCCAGCAGCGCAATCCCTAGCGGAGCTCAAGAGACCCAGTACTTC.

This chain uses TRBV9 with TRBJ1-1, with 7 bases fitting TRBD1. The CDR3 has 14 residues. CDR1 and CDR2 (germline): SGDLS, YYNGEE. V was pared by 3 bases and J by 1 base, with 3 bases of the junction left unmatched. CDR3 nucleotide sequence: TGTGCCAGCAGCGCGGGACAGCCGAACACTGAAGCTTTCTTT. Its translation: CASSAGQPNTEAFF.

The V and J genes are TRBV10-3 and TRBJ2-7, with D unresolved. Germline loops: CDR1 ENHRY, CDR2 SYGVKD. V lost 3 bases, J lost 3 bases, and 18 bases lay in between. The CDR3 spans 16 residues. The CDR3 region has the DNA TGTGCCATCAGTGAAGGAAGAGATTCCCCCTACTACGAGCAGTACTTC. Its translation: CAISEGRDSPYYEQYF.

The chain links TRBV19 to TRBJ1-2, with 9 bases matching TRBD1. This CDR3 comprises 14 residues. V shed 2 bases and J 3 bases; nucleotides not matched to a gene: 1. Germline CDR1 is LNHDA and CDR2 is SQIVND (reference sequence). In DNA, the CDR3 is TGTGCCAGTAGTATAACAGGGGGCGACTATGGCTACACCTTC. Protein product: CASSITGGDYGYTF.

The rearrangement links TRBV27 to TRBJ1-1; 8 bases line up with TRBD1. The J segment lost 1 base and the V segment lost 6 bases, leaving 7 bases of the junction unmatched. The CDR3 runs 15 residues. CDR1 is MNHEY, CDR2 SMNVEV, per germline (reference sequence). This chain's CDR3 is CASSNPGQGNTEAFF. CDR3 nucleotides: TGTGCCAGCAGCAACCCCGGACAGGGGAACACTGAAGCTTTCTTT.

The chain uses TRBV19 and TRBJ2-2; TRBD1 agrees at 9 bases. Germline-derived CDR1 and CDR2 are LNHDA and SQIVND (reference sequence). The CDR3 consists of 15 residues. V lost 6 bases and J lost 5; bases outside the gene matches: 7. CDR3 in DNA: TGTGCCAGTAGCATGACAGGGGGATGGACCGGGGAGCTGTTTTTT. Amino acid sequence: CASSMTGGWTGELFF.

The CDR3, as DNA: TGTGCCAGCAGCACTTTCAGGGTAGCGGGCACTGAAGCTTTCTTT. It is translated as CASSTFRVAGTEAFF. The chain couples TRBV7-2 to TRBJ1-1; D perhaps matches TRBD1 (5 bases). CDR3 length: 15 residues. Germline V gene sequence: CDR1 SGHTA, CDR2 FQGNSA. Trimming removed 5 bases at V and 4 bases at J, with 17 bases between. Filled out from reference TRBV7-2 and TRBJ1-1, the complete variable domain reads GAGVSQSPSNKVTEKGKDVELRCDPISGHTALYWYRQSLGQGLEFLIYFQGNSAPDKSGLPSDRFSAERTGGSVSTLTIQRTQQEDSAVYLCASSTFRVAGTEAFFGQGTRLTVV.

This chain links TRBV5-4 with TRBJ1-1, with D perhaps matching TRBD1 (5 bases). V was trimmed by 0 bases and J by 2 bases, leaving 8 bases between them. Germline V gene data show CDR1 as SGHNT and CDR2 as YYREEE (reference sequence). This CDR3 region has 14 residues. In DNA, the CDR3 is TGTGCCAGCAGCTTGGGAAGGGGAAACACTGAAGCTTTCTTT. Translation: CASSLGRGNTEAFF. The whole variable domain, filled in from reference TRBV5-4 and TRBJ1-1, reads ETGVTQSPTHLIKTRGQQVTLRCSSQSGHNTVSWYQQALGQGPQFIFQYYREEENGRGNFPPRFSGLQFPNYSSELNVNALELDDSALYLCASSLGRGNTEAFFGQGTRLTVV.

This clone was observed a few times. This rearrangement joins TRBV28 to TRBJ2-4; D not certain. CDR3 length: 15 residues. The V and J ends lost 7 bases and 0 bases respectively, with 13 bases between them. Germline values: CDR1 MDHEN, CDR2 SYDVKM. The CDR3: CASNGPGLAKNIQYF. As DNA, the CDR3 is TGTGCCAGCAACGGGCCCGGATTAGCCAAAAACATTCAGTACTTC. The full variable domain, in which reference TRBV28 and TRBJ2-4 provide the parts outside the CDR3, is DVKVTQSSRYLVKRTGEKVFLECVQDMDHENMFWYRQDPGLGLRLIYFSYDVKMKEKGDIPEGYSVSREKKERFSLILESASTNQTSMYLCASNGPGLAKNIQYFGAGTRLSVL.

The V call is TRBV7-8, the J call TRBJ1-5; no clear D gene. The V end was cut by 5 bases, the J end by 0 bases, with 14 bases between. The length of the CDR3 is 16 residues. Germline assignment: CDR1 SGHVS and CDR2 FQNEAQ. CDR3 sequence: CASSPNNGYSNQPQHF. CDR3 bases: TGTGCCAGCAGCCCAAACAACGGTTATAGCAATCAGCCCCAGCATTTT. The full variable domain, completed using reference TRBV7-8 and TRBJ1-5, is GAGVSQSPRYKVAKRGQDVALRCDPISGHVSLFWYQQALGQGPEFLTYFQNEAQLDKSGLPSDRFFAERPEGSVSTLKIQRTQQEDSAVYLCASSPNNGYSNQPQHFGDGTRLSIL.